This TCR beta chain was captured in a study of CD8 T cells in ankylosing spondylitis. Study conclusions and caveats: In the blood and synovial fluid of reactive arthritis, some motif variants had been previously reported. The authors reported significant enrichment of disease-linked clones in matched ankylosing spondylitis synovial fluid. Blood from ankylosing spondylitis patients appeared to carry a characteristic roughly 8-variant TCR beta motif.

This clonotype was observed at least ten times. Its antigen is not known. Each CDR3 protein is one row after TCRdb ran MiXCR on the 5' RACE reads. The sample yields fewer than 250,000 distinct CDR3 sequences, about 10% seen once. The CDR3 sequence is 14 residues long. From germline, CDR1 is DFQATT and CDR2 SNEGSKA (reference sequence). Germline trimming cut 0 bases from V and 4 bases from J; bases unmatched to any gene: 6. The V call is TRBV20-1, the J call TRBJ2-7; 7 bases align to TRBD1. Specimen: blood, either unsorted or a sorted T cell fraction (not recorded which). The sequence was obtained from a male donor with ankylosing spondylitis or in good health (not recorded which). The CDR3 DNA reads TGCAGTGCTAGAGATAACGTCAGGGGGTACGAGCAGTACTTC. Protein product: CSARDNVRGYEQYF.